This T cell receptor (beta chain) was documented in a study of T cells after yellow fever vaccination. TCRdb fed the 5' RACE reads into MiXCR, producing one record per CDR3 protein. The sample consists of 300,000 to 350,000 distinct CDR3 sequences, less than 9.5% of them appearing once. Trimming left V 4 bases short and J 15 bases short, with 19 bases between. The CDR3 sequence is 13 residues long. Per the germline V gene, CDR1 is ENHRY and CDR2 is SYGVKD. Specimen: PBMCs, collected around 45 days after the first yellow fever vaccination. The V gene is TRBV10-3, the J gene TRBJ2-1; D is undetermined. The TCR originated in a man aged 18 to 35 who received the YFV17D yellow fever vaccine. For the CDR3, the DNA is TGTGCCATCAGTGGAGAGAGAGCAGCGAGTCTGTTCTTC. Translation gives CAISGERAASLFF.